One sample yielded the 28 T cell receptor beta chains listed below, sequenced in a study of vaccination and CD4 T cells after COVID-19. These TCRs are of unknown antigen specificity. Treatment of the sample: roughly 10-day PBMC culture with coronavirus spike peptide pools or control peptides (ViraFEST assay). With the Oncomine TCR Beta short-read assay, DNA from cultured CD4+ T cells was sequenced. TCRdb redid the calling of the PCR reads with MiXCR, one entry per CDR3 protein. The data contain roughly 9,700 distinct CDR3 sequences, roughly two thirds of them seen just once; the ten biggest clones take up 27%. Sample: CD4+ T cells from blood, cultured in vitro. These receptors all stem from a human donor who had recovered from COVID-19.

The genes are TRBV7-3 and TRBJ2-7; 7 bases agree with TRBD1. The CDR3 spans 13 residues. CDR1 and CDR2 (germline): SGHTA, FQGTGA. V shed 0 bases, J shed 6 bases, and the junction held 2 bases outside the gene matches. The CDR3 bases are TGTGCCAGCAGCTTAACGGGACAGAGCGAGCAGTACTTC. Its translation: CASSLTGQSEQYF.

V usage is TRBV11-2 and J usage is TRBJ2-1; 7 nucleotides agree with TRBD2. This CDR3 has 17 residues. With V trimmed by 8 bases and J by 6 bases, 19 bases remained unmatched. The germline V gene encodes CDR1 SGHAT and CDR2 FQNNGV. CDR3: CASPYIESRDYCNEQFF. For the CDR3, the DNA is TGTGCCAGCCCCTACATAGAGAGTCGGGACTACTGCAATGAGCAGTTCTTC.

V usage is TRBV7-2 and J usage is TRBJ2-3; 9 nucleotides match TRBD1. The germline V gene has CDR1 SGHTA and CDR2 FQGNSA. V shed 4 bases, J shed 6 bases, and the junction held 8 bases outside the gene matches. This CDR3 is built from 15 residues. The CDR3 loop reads CASSSWGQGLDTQYF. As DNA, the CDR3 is TGTGCCAGCAGCTCCTGGGGACAGGGCCTCGATACGCAGTATTTT. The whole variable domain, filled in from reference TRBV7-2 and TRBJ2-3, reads GAGVSQSPSNKVTEKGKDVELRCDPISGHTALYWYRQSLGQGLEFLIYFQGNSAPDKSGLPSDRFSAERTGGSVSTLTIQRTQQEDSAVYLCASSSWGQGLDTQYFGPGTRLTVL.

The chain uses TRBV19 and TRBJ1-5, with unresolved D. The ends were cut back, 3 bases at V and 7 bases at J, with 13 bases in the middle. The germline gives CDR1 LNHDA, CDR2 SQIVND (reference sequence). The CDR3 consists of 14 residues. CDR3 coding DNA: TGTGCCAGTAGTATCTACCAGACTAACCAGCCCCAGCATTTT. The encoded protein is CASSIYQTNQPQHF. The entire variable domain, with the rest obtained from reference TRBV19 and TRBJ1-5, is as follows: DGGITQSPKYLFRKEGQNVTLSCEQNLNHDAMYWYRQDPGQGLRLIYYSQIVNDFQKGDIAEGYSVSREKKESFPLTVTSAQKNPTAFYLCASSIYQTNQPQHFGDGTRLSIL.

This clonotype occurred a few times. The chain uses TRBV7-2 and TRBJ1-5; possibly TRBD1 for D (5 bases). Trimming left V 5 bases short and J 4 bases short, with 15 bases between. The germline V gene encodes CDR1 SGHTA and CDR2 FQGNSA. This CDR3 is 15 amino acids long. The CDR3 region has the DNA TGTGCCAGCAGCCTGACAGCCCACGGAAATCAGCCCCAGCATTTT. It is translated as CASSLTAHGNQPQHF. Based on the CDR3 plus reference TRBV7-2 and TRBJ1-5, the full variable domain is GAGVSQSPSNKVTEKGKDVELRCDPISGHTALYWYRQSLGQGLEFLIYFQGNSAPDKSGLPSDRFSAERTGGSVSTLTIQRTQQEDSAVYLCASSLTAHGNQPQHFGDGTRLSIL.

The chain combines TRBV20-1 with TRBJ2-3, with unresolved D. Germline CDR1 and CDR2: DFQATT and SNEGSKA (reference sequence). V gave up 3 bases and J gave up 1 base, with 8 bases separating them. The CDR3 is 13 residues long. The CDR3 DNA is TGCAGTGCTAGTACCGTACGCACAGATACGCAGTATTTT. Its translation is CSASTVRTDTQYF.

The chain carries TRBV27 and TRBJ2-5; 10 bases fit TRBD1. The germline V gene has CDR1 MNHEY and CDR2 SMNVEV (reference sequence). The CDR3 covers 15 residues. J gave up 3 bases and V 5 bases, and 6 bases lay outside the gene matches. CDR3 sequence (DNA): TGTGCCAGCAGTGGAACCGGGACAGGGGAAGAGACCCAGTACTTC. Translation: CASSGTGTGEETQYF.

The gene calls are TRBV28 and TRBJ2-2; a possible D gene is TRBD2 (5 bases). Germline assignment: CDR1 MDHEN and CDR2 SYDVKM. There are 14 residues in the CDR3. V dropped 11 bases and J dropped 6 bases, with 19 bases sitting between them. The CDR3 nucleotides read TGTGCCGGAAGACGGGGAGTGGGTGCCGGGGAGCTGTTTTTT. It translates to CAGRRGVGAGELFF. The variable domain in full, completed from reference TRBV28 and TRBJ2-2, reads DVKVTQSSRYLVKRTGEKVFLECVQDMDHENMFWYRQDPGLGLRLIYFSYDVKMKEKGDIPEGYSVSREKKERFSLILESASTNQTSMYLCAGRRGVGAGELFFGEGSRLTVL.

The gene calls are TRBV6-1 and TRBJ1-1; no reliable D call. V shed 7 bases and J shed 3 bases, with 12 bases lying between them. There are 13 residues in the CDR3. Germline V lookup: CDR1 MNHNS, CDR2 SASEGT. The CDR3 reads CASTEDWYTEAFF. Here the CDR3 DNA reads TGTGCCAGCACCGAGGACTGGTACACTGAAGCTTTCTTT.

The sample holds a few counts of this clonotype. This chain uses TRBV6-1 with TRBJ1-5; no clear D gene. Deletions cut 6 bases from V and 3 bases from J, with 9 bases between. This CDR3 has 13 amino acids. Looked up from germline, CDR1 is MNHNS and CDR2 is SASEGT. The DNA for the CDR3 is TGTGCCAGCAGAAGTGGCTACAATCAGCCCCAGCATTTT. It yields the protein CASRSGYNQPQHF.

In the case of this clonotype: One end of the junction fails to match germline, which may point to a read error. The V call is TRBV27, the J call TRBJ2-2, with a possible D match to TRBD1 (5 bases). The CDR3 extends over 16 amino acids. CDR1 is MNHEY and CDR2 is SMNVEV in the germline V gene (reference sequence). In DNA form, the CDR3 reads TGTGCCAGCGGTTTTCGCAGGGTTGCGAACACCGGGGAGCTGTTTTTT. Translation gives CASGFRRVANTGELFF.

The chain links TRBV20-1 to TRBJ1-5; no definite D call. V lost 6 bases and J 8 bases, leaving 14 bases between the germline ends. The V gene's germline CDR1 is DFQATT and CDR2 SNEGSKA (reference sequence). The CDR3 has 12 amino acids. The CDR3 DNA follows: TGCAGTGCCAGGACCGCTACGGAGCCCCAGCATTTT. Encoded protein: CSARTATEPQHF.

The CDR3 DNA sequence: TGCAGTGCTAGAGATTTCCGGGGGCGGGGCAGAATCACTGAAGCTTTCTTT. It encodes CSARDFRGRGRITEAFF. The genes are TRBV20-1 and TRBJ1-1; weak D call: TRBD1 (6 bases). V gave up 0 bases and J gave up 4 bases, with 21 bases separating them. The germline V gene has CDR1 DFQATT and CDR2 SNEGSKA (reference sequence). CDR3 length equals 17 residues.

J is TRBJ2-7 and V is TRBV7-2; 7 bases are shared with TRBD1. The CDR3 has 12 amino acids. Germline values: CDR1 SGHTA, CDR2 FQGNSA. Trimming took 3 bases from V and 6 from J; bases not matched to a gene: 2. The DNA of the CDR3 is TGTGCCAGCAGCTTCTGGACAGGCGAGCAGTACTTC. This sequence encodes CASSFWTGEQYF.

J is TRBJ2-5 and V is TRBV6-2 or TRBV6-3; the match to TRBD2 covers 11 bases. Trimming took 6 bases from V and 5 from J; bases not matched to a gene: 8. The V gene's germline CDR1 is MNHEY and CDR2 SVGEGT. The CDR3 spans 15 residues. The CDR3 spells CASRIAGGPAETQYF. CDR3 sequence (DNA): TGTGCCAGCAGAATAGCGGGAGGGCCGGCCGAGACCCAGTACTTC.

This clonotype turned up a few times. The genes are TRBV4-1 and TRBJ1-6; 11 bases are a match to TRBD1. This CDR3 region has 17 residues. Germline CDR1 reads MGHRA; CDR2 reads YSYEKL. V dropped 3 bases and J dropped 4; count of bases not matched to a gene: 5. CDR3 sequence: CASSQGDRGVYNSPLHF. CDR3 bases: TGCGCCAGCAGCCAGGGGGACAGGGGGGTATATAATTCACCCCTCCACTTT.

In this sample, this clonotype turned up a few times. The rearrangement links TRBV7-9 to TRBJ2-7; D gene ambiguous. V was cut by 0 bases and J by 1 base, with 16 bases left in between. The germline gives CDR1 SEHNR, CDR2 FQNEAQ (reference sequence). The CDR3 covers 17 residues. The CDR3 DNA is TGTGCCAGCAGCTTAGCGATCCTGGCAGCGAGATCCTACGAGCAGTACTTC. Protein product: CASSLAILAARSYEQYF.

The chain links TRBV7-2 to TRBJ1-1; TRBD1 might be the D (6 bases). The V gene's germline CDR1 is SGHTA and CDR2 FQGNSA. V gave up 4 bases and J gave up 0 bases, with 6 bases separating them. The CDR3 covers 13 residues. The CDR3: CASSSGVNTEAFF. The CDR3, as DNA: TGTGCCAGCAGCTCAGGGGTGAACACTGAAGCTTTCTTT.

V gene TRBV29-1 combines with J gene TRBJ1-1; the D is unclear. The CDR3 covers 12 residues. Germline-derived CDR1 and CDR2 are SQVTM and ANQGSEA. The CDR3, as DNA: TGCGGATCTCTAGACGGTGACACTGAAGCTTTCTTT. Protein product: CGSLDGDTEAFF. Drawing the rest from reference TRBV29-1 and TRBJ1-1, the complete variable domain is SAVISQKPSRDICQRGTSLTIQCQVDSQVTMMFWYRQQPGQSLTLIATANQGSEATYESGFVIDKFPISRPNLTFSTLTVSNMSPEDSSIYLCGSLDGDTEAFFGQGTRLTVV.

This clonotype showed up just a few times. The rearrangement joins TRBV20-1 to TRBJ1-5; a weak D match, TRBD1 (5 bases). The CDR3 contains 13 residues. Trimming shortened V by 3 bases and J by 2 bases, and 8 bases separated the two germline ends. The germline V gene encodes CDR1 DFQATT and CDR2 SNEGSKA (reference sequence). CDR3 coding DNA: TGCAGTGCTAGGGGGGACGGCAATCAGCCCCAGCATTTT. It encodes CSARGDGNQPQHF.

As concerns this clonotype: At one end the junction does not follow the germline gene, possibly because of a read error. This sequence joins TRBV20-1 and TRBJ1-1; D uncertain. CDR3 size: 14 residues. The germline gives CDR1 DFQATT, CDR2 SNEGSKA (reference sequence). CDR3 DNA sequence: TGCAGTGCCAGAGTTGGGCAAATGAACACTGAAGCTTTCTTT. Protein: CSARVGQMNTEAFF.

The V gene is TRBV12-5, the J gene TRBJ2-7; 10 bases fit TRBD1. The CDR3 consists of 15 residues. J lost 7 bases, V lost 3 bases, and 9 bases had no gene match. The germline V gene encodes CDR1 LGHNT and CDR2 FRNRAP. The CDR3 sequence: CASGFPRTGGFEQYF. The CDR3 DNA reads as TGTGCTAGTGGTTTCCCACGGACAGGGGGATTTGAGCAGTACTTC.

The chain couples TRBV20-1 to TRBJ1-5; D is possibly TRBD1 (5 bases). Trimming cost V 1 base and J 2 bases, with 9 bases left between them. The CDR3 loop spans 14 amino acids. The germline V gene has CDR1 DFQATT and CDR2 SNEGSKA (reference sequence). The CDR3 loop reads CSARVGGGNQPQHF. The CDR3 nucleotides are TGCAGTGCTAGAGTAGGAGGGGGCAATCAGCCCCAGCATTTT.

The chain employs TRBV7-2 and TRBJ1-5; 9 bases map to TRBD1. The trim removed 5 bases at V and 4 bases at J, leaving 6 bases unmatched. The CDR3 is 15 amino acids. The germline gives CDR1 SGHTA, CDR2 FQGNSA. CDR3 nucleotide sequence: TGTGCCAGCAGCGAACAGGGGGCGGGAAATCAGCCCCAGCATTTT. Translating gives CASSEQGAGNQPQHF.

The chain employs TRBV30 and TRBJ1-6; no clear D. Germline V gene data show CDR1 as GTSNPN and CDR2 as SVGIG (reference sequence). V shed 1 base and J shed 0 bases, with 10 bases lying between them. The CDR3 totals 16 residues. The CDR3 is CAWSAGSFSYNSPLHF. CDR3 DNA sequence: TGTGCCTGGAGTGCGGGGTCCTTCTCCTATAATTCACCCCTCCACTTT.

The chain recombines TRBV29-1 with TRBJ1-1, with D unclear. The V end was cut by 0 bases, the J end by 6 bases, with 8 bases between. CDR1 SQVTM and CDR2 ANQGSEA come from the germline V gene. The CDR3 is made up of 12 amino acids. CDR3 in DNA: TGCAGCGTTGAAGAGGGGAGGGCTGAAGCTTTCTTT. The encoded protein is CSVEEGRAEAFF.

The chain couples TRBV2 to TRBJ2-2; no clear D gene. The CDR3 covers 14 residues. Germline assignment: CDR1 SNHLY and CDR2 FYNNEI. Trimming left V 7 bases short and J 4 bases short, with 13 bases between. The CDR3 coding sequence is TGTGCCAGCAAGATCACTTACGGCACCGGGGAGCTGTTTTTT. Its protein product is CASKITYGTGELFF.

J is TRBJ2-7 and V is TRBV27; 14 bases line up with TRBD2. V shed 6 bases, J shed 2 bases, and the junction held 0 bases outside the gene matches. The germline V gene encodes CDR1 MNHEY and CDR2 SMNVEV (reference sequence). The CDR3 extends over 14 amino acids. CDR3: CASRTSGRAYEQYF. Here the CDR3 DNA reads TGTGCCAGCAGGACTAGCGGGAGGGCCTACGAGCAGTACTTC.